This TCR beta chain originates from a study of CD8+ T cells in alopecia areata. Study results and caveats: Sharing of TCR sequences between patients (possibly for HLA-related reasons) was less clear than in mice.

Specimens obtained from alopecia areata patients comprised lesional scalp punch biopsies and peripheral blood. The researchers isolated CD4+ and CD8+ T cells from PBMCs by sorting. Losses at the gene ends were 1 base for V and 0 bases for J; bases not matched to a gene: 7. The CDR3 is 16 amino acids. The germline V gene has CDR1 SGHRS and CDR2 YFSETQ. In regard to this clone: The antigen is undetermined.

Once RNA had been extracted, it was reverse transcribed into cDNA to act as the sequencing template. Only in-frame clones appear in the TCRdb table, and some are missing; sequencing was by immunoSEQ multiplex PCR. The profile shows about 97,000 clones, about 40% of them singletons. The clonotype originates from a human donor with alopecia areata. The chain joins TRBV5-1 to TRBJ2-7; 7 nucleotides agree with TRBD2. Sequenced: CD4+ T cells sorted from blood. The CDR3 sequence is CASSLFRASGSYEQYF. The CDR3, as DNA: TGCGCCAGCAGCTTGTTCCGAGCTAGCGGCTCCTACGAGCAGTACTTC.